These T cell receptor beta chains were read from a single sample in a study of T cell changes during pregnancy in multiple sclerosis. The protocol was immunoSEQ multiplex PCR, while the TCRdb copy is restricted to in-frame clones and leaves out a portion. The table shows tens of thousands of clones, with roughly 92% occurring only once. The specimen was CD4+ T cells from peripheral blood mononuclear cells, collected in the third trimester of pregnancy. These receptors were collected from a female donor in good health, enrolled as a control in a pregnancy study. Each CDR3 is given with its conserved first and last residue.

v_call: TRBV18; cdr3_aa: CASSPPGNQPQHF
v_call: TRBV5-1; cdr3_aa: CASSLGQGYNEQFF
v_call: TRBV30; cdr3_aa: CAWTDRGLGAFF
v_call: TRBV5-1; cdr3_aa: CASSLLTGNYGYTF
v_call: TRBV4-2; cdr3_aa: CASSQVMGQGNLAGYTF
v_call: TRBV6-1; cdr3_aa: CASSGRTGVDYGYTF
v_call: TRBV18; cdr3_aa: CASSPPGGGSNQPQHF
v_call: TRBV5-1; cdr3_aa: CASSPRTGTNYGYTF
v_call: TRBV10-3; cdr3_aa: CATQGLSNTGELFF
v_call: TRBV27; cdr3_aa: CASSLLRNSPLHF
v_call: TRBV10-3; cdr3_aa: CAIGGGTEAFF
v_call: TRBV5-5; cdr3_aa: CASSPRAGVGGNQPQHF
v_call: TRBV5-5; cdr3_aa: CASSLPGTAYGYTF
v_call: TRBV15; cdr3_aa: CATSSVRADRGFF
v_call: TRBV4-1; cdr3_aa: CASSQVGHAEEIQYF
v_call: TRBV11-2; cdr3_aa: CASSPYRPTWAAEAFF
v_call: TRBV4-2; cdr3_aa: CASSQAGGTRETQYF
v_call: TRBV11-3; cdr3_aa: CASSLGGDPGETQYF
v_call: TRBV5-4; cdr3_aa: CASSPGNRQGGGEQYF
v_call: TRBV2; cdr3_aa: CAKKGEGYGYTF
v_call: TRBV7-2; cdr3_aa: CASSLGGNLGHEQYF
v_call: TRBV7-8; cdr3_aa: CASSPDRTSNQPQHF
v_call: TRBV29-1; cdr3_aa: CSVEDRKRNEQFF
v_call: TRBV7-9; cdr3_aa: CASSDQGSGNTIYF
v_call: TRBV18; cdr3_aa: CASSHLSGGLSYNEQFF
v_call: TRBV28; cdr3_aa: CATAGQETQYF
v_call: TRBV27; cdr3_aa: CASSLRDRNTEAFF